These T cell receptor beta chains were read from a single sample in a study of human T cells and chemical hapten exposure. TCRdb independently ran MiXCR on the RACE reads; one entry per CDR3 protein. The sample carries about 130,000 distinct CDR3 sequences, more than 7.5% recorded once. The sample was whole blood. The receptors here all came from a male donor in good health. Some clones in this sample may be carry-over from other donors' samples. The CDR3 runs from the conserved cysteine through the conserved F or W. The order of the fields is clone size, V gene, J gene, D gene, CDR3 length, CDR3 protein, CDR3 DNA. The D gene is left open where the match is weak. Size is stated for part of the rows, as once, few or many counts, or as a class when the clone is expanded.

many,TRBV6-5,TRBJ1-5,NA,14,CASSYLQGVQPQHF,TGTGCCAGCAGTTACTTACAGGGTGTTCAGCCCCAGCATTTT
NA,TRBV3-1,TRBJ2-6,NA,16,CASSQDLSGRANVLTF,TGTGCCAGCAGCCAAGATCTTTCGGGGAGGGCCAACGTCCTGACTTTC
many,TRBV7-9,TRBJ1-3,NA,15,CASSLVPSQRNTIYF,TGTGCCAGCAGCTTAGTCCCCTCACAGAGAAACACCATATATTTT
few,TRBV20-1,TRBJ2-7,NA,14,CSARDPIDPYEQYF,TGCAGTGCTAGAGATCCCATTGACCCCTACGAGCAGTACTTC
once,TRBV12-3/TRBV12-4,TRBJ1-5,TRBD1,14,CASSPTGGSQPQHF,TGTGCCAGCAGCCCTACAGGGGGCAGCCAGCCCCAGCATTTT
few,TRBV28,TRBJ1-5,NA,16,CASSTIQGRFNQPQHF,TGTGCCAGCAGCACCATACAGGGACGGTTCAATCAGCCCCAGCATTTT
few,TRBV6-1,TRBJ2-2,TRBD2,16,CASSEWTSGRTGELFF,TGTGCCAGCAGTGAATGGACTAGCGGGAGGACCGGGGAGCTGTTTTTT
NA,TRBV7-9,TRBJ2-2,NA,16,CASSFWTDLYTGELFF,TGTGCCAGCAGCTTTTGGACCGACCTTTACACCGGGGAGCTGTTTTTT
few,TRBV18,TRBJ2-6,TRBD2,19,CASSPDLAGASPGANVLTF,TGTGCCAGCTCACCGGACCTAGCGGGAGCATCCCCTGGGGCCAACGTCCTGACTTTC
few,TRBV6-6,TRBJ2-5,NA,13,CASRGPVQETQYF,TGTGCCAGCAGAGGACCGGTCCAAGAGACCCAGTACTTC
many,TRBV5-1,TRBJ2-1,TRBD2,15,CASSLALAGVGEQFF,TGCGCCAGCAGCTTGGCTCTAGCGGGAGTTGGTGAGCAGTTCTTC
many,TRBV6-2/TRBV6-3,TRBJ2-3,TRBD2,18,CASSYSTSGSMNTDTQYF,TGTGCCAGCAGTTACTCGACTAGCGGGAGTATGAACACAGATACGCAGTATTTT